A single sample gave rise to the 30 T cell receptor beta chains below, sequenced in a study of blood T cells in healthy people across ages. For the second PCR, which ran for 7 to 11 cycles, a sample-barcoded 5' primer and a J-beta primer mix were used. TCRdb re-called the 5' RACE reads through MiXCR, storing one row per CDR3 protein. The repertoire has about 760,000 distinct CDR3 sequences, around a quarter of them found once; the top ten carry 9.4%. This sample was also put to use in a study of T cells of mothers and their children.

The specimen was blood. The origin of the receptors is a boy younger than 18 in good health.

This chain links TRBV5-6 with TRBJ2-5; D might be TRBD1 or TRBD2, each matching 5 bases. Germline V lookup: CDR1 SGHDT, CDR2 YYEEEE. The V gene lost 0 bases and the J gene lost 1 base, with 13 bases spanning the gap. The CDR3 length is 16 residues. CDR3 DNA: TGTGCCAGCAGCTTGGCTACAGGACTGGCCCAAGAGACCCAGTACTTC. This encodes CASSLATGLAQETQYF.

CDR3: CSATDRVRNEQFF. CDR3 nucleotide sequence: TGCAGCGCAACGGACAGGGTGAGAAATGAGCAGTTCTTC. The chain employs TRBV29-1 and TRBJ2-1; 8 nucleotides line up with TRBD1. The J segment lost 7 bases and the V segment lost 7 bases, leaving 9 bases of the junction unmatched. CDR1 and CDR2 from the germline V gene are SQVTM and ANQGSEA. This CDR3 contains 13 residues.

The chain employs TRBV7-9 and TRBJ1-1; D is possibly TRBD1 (5 bases). The germline gives CDR1 SEHNR, CDR2 FQNEAQ (reference sequence). The CDR3 consists of 16 residues. Trimming removed 4 bases from V and 3 bases from J, with 18 bases in between. The CDR3 here is CASSSDEQVLYTEAFF. The CDR3 region has the DNA TGTGCCAGCAGCTCCGACGAACAGGTTTTGTACACTGAAGCTTTCTTT.

This clonotype was seen a handful of times. The V call is TRBV15, the J call TRBJ2-5; TRBD2 matches at 7 bases. The CDR3 contains 15 residues. Germline values: CDR1 LNHNV, CDR2 YYDKDF (reference sequence). Trimming at V came to 1 base and at J to 4 bases, leaving 6 bases not matched to a gene. CDR3 sequence: CATSRAGGRVETQYF. In nucleotides, the CDR3 is TGTGCCACCAGCAGAGCGGGAGGAAGGGTAGAGACCCAGTACTTC.

The chain combines TRBV27 with TRBJ1-1, with D possibly being TRBD1 (5 bases). Germline assignment: CDR1 MNHEY and CDR2 SMNVEV (reference sequence). Trimming pared 0 bases from V and 1 base from J, leaving 9 bases between. The CDR3 spans 15 residues. This CDR3 reads CASSLSYQGNTEAFF. The CDR3, as DNA: TGTGCCAGCAGTTTATCGTACCAGGGGAACACTGAAGCTTTCTTT.

The chain carries TRBV11-2 and TRBJ1-3; 7 bases agree with TRBD1. The CDR3 has 17 amino acids. Germline CDR1 reads SGHAT; CDR2 reads FQNNGV. Trimming at V came to 4 bases and at J to 2 bases, leaving 11 bases not matched to a gene. CDR3 region: CASSSNPTGDAGNTIYF. The CDR3 DNA reads as TGTGCCAGCAGCTCCAACCCTACAGGGGACGCTGGAAACACCATATATTTT.

This clonotype was recorded many times. This CDR3 reads CASSADSYNEQFF. The CDR3 DNA sequence: TGTGCCAGCAGCGCTGACAGCTACAATGAGCAGTTCTTC. V is TRBV9 and J is TRBJ2-1, with TRBD1 as a possible D gene (5 bases). CDR1 and CDR2 from the germline V gene are SGDLS and YYNGEE. V shed 3 bases and J shed 3 bases, with 7 bases lying between them. The CDR3 loop spans 13 amino acids.

The rearrangement links TRBV14 to TRBJ1-1; D not resolved. Germline CDR1 and CDR2: SGHDN and FVKESK. This CDR3 spans 14 amino acids. V was trimmed by 4 bases and J by 4 bases, leaving 13 bases between them. CDR3 nucleotide sequence: TGTGCCAGCAGCCCGGACCCTTGGACCACTGAAGCTTTCTTT. It specifies CASSPDPWTTEAFF. The full variable domain, its missing parts supplied by reference TRBV14 and TRBJ1-1, is EAGVTQFPSHSVIEKGQTVTLRCDPISGHDNLYWYRRVMGKEIKFLLHFVKESKQDESGMPNNRFLAERTGGTYSTLKVQPAELEDSGVYFCASSPDPWTTEAFFGQGTRLTVV.

The chain joins TRBV29-1 to TRBJ2-5, with D possibly being TRBD2 (6 bases). Between the trimmed V and J ends, which lost 6 bases and 11 bases, there was a span of 19 bases. This CDR3 is built from 12 residues. Germline loops: CDR1 SQVTM, CDR2 ANQGSEA. CDR3 sequence (DNA): TGCAGCGTCCGACCGGAGGGGTGGGAGCAGTACTTC. Protein product: CSVRPEGWEQYF.

The rearrangement links TRBV12-5 to TRBJ2-3; D not certain. The V gene lost 1 base and the J gene lost 4 bases, with 6 bases spanning the gap. CDR3 length: 13 amino acids. Germline V gene sequence: CDR1 LGHNT, CDR2 FRNRAP. The CDR3 sequence: CASGLDGPDTQYF. The CDR3 DNA follows: TGTGCTAGTGGTTTGGACGGGCCAGATACGCAGTATTTT. Together with reference TRBV12-5 and TRBJ2-3, the CDR3 gives the full variable domain: DARVTQTPRHKVTEMGQEVTMRCQPILGHNTVFWYRQTMMQGLELLAYFRNRAPLDDSGMPKDRFSAEMPDATLATLKIQPSEPRDSAVYFCASGLDGPDTQYFGPGTRLTVL.

This chain joins TRBV4-3 and TRBJ2-7, with 11 bases aligning to TRBD1. CDR3 length: 14 amino acids. After removal of 3 bases from V and 7 bases from J, the junction contained 5 bases not matched to a gene. Looked up from germline, CDR1 is LGHNA and CDR2 is YSLEER. CDR3 residues: CASSQTDRGHEQYF. In DNA form, the CDR3 reads TGCGCCAGCAGCCAGACGGACAGGGGGCATGAGCAGTACTTC.

The chain joins TRBV12-3 or TRBV12-4 to TRBJ2-5; 8 nucleotides line up with TRBD1. Trimming removed 4 bases from V and 5 bases from J; junction bases left unmatched: 15. The CDR3 is 17 residues long. Here the CDR3 DNA reads TGTGCCAGCAGTTCGCCTGTCCGACAGGGGATGGGGGAGACCCAGTACTTC. Translation gives CASSSPVRQGMGETQYF.

The chain has TRBV28 and TRBJ1-2, with TRBD1 identical over 8 bases. V lost 5 bases, J lost 5 bases, and 4 bases stayed unmatched. Germline V lookup: CDR1 MDHEN, CDR2 SYDVKM. The CDR3 consists of 13 residues. CDR3 sequence (DNA): TGTGCCAGCAGTCGACAGGGGACATATGGCTACACCTTC. This translates into CASSRQGTYGYTF.

The V call is TRBV12-3 or TRBV12-4, the J call TRBJ1-4; D unresolved. This CDR3 is 14 amino acids long. The germline V and J ends were trimmed by 6 bases and 8 bases, with 16 bases remaining between them. CDR3 in DNA: TGTGCCAGCAGCTATGACATCAAACGGGAAAAACTGTTTTTT. Translating it yields CASSYDIKREKLFF.

This chain connects TRBV27 to TRBJ1-4; 7 nucleotides match TRBD1. This CDR3 spans 15 amino acids. Germline CDR1 MNHEY, CDR2 SMNVEV (reference sequence). The V segment lost 5 bases and the J segment 6 bases; nucleotides outside the gene matches: 9. CDR3 sequence: CASSTGTDEDEKLFF. The DNA for the CDR3 is TGTGCCAGCAGTACCGGGACAGACGAAGATGAAAAACTGTTTTTT.

This clonotype appeared a few times. The chain combines TRBV7-9 with TRBJ2-5, with D tentatively TRBD2 (7 bases). The CDR3 loop spans 13 amino acids. V was pared by 5 bases and J by 7 bases, with 14 bases between. Germline V gives CDR1 SEHNR, CDR2 FQNEAQ (reference sequence). Written as DNA, the CDR3 is TGTGCCAGCAGCGAGGGGGGGGCCTGGACCCAGTACTTC. It yields the protein CASSEGGAWTQYF.

The chain is built from TRBV6-5 and TRBJ1-2, with 7 bases lining up with TRBD1. CDR3 length: 13 residues. V shed 6 bases and J 0 bases; nucleotides not matched to a gene: 1. Per germline, CDR1 MNHEY and CDR2 SVGAGI. CDR3 nucleotide sequence: TGTGCCAGCAGGACAGGGCCTAACTATGGCTACACCTTC. Residues: CASRTGPNYGYTF.

V and J are TRBV5-1 and TRBJ2-7, with no clear D. V was trimmed by 4 bases and J by 5 bases, leaving 19 bases between them. The CDR3 has 15 residues. Per germline, CDR1 SGHRS and CDR2 YFSETQ. This chain's CDR3 is CASSPKESTPHEQYF. For the CDR3, the DNA is TGCGCCAGCAGCCCAAAGGAGAGTACACCCCACGAGCAGTACTTC.

This rearrangement joins TRBV11-2 to TRBJ2-5; 11 positions agree with TRBD1. The J call may be in error: the DNA end matches TRBJ2-7 better. Germline V gene lookup returns CDR1 SGHAT and CDR2 FQNNGV. The CDR3 has 15 amino acids. CDR3 sequence (DNA): TGTGCCAGCAGCTTCCTCGGGACAGGGGGATTCGAGCAGTACTTC. Translation: CASSFLGTGGFEQYF.

This clonotype was observed a few times. This rearrangement joins TRBV5-6 to TRBJ2-7, with D tentatively TRBD2 (5 bases). Germline CDR1 SGHDT, CDR2 YYEEEE. The CDR3 runs to 15 residues. The V and J ends lost 1 base and 6 bases respectively, with 17 bases between them. The CDR3 protein is CASSLLAGEIGEQYF. The CDR3, as DNA: TGTGCCAGCAGCTTGCTAGCCGGGGAGATCGGCGAGCAGTACTTC. Supplemented by reference TRBV5-6 and TRBJ2-7, the full variable domain reads DAGVTQSPTHLIKTRGQQVTLRCSPKSGHDTVSWYQQALGQGPQFIFQYYEEEERQRGNFPDRFSGHQFPNYSSELNVNALLLGDSALYLCASSLLAGEIGEQYFGPGTRLTVT.

The chain has TRBV6-5 and TRBJ1-1; D unresolved. In germline, CDR1 is MNHEY, CDR2 SVGAGI. This CDR3 has 16 amino acids. The V and J ends lost 4 bases and 3 bases respectively, with 18 bases between them. This CDR3 reads CASSSRPQTGDTEAFF. CDR3 DNA: TGTGCCAGCAGTTCAAGGCCCCAAACGGGAGACACTGAAGCTTTCTTT.

With respect to this clonotype: The CDR3 ends on some other residue instead of the conserved phenylalanine or tryptophan, so this is likely a read error. This chain uses TRBV9 with TRBJ2-1; D gene unclear. The J call may be in error: the DNA end matches TRBJ2-5 better. The germline V gene encodes CDR1 SGDLS and CDR2 YYNGEE. The CDR3 runs to 13 residues. CDR3 sequence: CASSALARETQYI. The CDR3 nucleotides read TGTGCCAGCAGCGCCCTCGCGAGGGAGACCCAGTACATC.

In its sample, this clonotype was seen a few times. This chain connects TRBV24-1 to TRBJ2-5, with 10 bases matching TRBD1. Germline loops: CDR1 KGHDR, CDR2 SFDVKD. This CDR3 has 18 amino acids. The V segment lost 3 bases and the J segment 4 bases; nucleotides outside the gene matches: 13. CDR3 nucleotide sequence: TGTGCCACCAGTGATACCTCTGGACAGGGGGGGTTTGGAGAGACCCAGTACTTC. This translates into CATSDTSGQGGFGETQYF.

This clonotype was seen more than once but under ten times. For the CDR3, the DNA is TGTGCCAGCAGGACTTTGGATGAGCAGTTCTTC. This gives the protein CASRTLDEQFF. J is TRBJ2-1 and V is TRBV12-3 or TRBV12-4; the D is unclear. The CDR3 is made up of 11 amino acids. V was trimmed by 6 bases and J by 8 bases, leaving 8 bases between them.

This clonotype was detected only a few times. This chain joins TRBV20-1 and TRBJ1-1; maybe TRBD1 (5 bases). V shed 2 bases and J shed 0 bases, with 16 bases lying between them. Germline V gene data show CDR1 as DFQATT and CDR2 as SNEGSKA (reference sequence). The CDR3 is 16 amino acids. The CDR3 nucleotides are TGCAGTGCTAGACCTCGGGACCAGGGTATGAACACTGAAGCTTTCTTT. It is translated as CSARPRDQGMNTEAFF.

This chain links TRBV28 with TRBJ2-5, with TRBD1 identical over 9 bases. The J call may be mistaken, given a closer DNA end match to TRBJ2-7. CDR1 MDHEN and CDR2 SYDVKM come from the germline V gene. The CDR3 extends over 14 amino acids. Written as DNA, the CDR3 is TGTGCCAGCAGCCTCGACAGGGGGTGGTACGAGCAGTACTTC. Protein sequence: CASSLDRGWYEQYF.

This CDR3 reads CASSTGTVNTEAFF. The DNA of the CDR3 is TGTGCCAGCAGCACCGGGACGGTGAACACTGAAGCTTTCTTT. V usage is TRBV6-5 and J usage is TRBJ1-1; the D gene is possibly TRBD1 (5 bases). The CDR3 consists of 14 residues. Germline-derived CDR1 and CDR2 are MNHEY and SVGAGI. V was shortened by 6 bases and J by 0 bases, with 11 bases between the two germline ends.

This clonotype was seen more than once but under ten times. The rearrangement joins TRBV14 to TRBJ2-1; TRBD1 might be the D (6 bases). In germline, CDR1 is SGHDN, CDR2 FVKESK. The CDR3 has 13 amino acids. V lost 2 bases and J 8 bases, leaving 10 bases between the germline ends. CDR3: CASSQQGWDEQFF. The CDR3 DNA reads as TGTGCCAGCAGCCAACAGGGGTGGGATGAGCAGTTCTTC.

The gene calls are TRBV20-1 and TRBJ2-1; D is ambiguous. The J call may be in error: the DNA end matches TRBJ2-7 better. CDR1 and CDR2 (germline): DFQATT, SNEGSKA (reference sequence). This CDR3 is 12 amino acids long. For the CDR3, the DNA is TGCAGTGCTCCTGTCGGTCGTATTGAGCAGTACTTC. Its protein product is CSAPVGRIEQYF.

This chain uses TRBV5-6 with TRBJ2-1, with D unclear. The end of the DNA aligns better with TRBJ2-7, so the J call may be wrong. The length of the CDR3 is 14 residues. Germline CDR1 reads SGHDT; CDR2 reads YYEEEE. CDR3 coding DNA: TGTGCCAGCAGCAGCCGGGTCAGTCCCTACGAGCAGTACTTC. This encodes CASSSRVSPYEQYF.